The rows below give T cell receptor beta chains drawn from one sample of a study of cytomegalovirus exposure and HLA in healthy donors. Here immunoSEQ multiplex PCR was the method, and the copy in TCRdb shows in-frame clones only, minus some. The sample includes under 150,000 clones, about 76% of them seen just once. Sequenced: PBMCs. The receptor source for this set is a woman aged 25 to 39 in good health and CMV-seronegative. The CDR3 runs from the conserved cysteine through the conserved F or W. The D gene is left open where the match is weak. Where a row states a size, it is once, few, many or the class of an expanded clone; other rows omit it.

>.|TRBJ2-7|TRBV28|.
TGTGCCAGCAGAAGGGAACTAGGATCCCACGAGCAGTACTTC
CASRRELGSHEQYF
>.|TRBJ2-1|TRBV5-1|.
TGCGCCAGCAGCGCCGGGACTTACAATGAGCAGTTCTTC
CASSAGTYNEQFF
>.|TRBJ1-2|TRBV2|.
TGTGCCAGCAGGGGGGGAGGGGACTACTATGGCTACACCTTC
CASRGGGDYYGYTF
>.|TRBJ2-7|TRBV7-2|.
TGTGCCAGCAGCTTAACCCATCTTAGCGGCTCCTACGAGCAGTACTTC
CASSLTHLSGSYEQYF
>.|TRBJ2-7|TRBV5-4|few
TGTGCCAGCAGCTTGGAGATAGATCCACAGCGGGAGCAGTACTTC
CASSLEIDPQREQYF
>TRBD1|TRBJ2-3|TRBV19|.
TGTGCCAGTAGTAAGGCGAGTAGGACAGGGGGAAAAGATACGCAGTATTTT
CASSKASRTGGKDTQYF
>TRBD1|TRBJ2-7|TRBV28|.
TGTGCCAGCAGTCAAGGACAGGGGGGCGAGCAGTACTTC
CASSQGQGGEQYF
>.|TRBJ2-6|TRBV12-1|.
TGTGCCAGCAGCCAAGGACAGGGTACTGGGGCCAACGTCCTGACTTTC
CASSQGQGTGANVLTF
>TRBD2|TRBJ2-7|TRBV4-3|.
TGCGCCAGCAGCCGGGGGGGATCAACCTACGAGCAGTACTTC
CASSRGGSTYEQYF
>TRBD2|TRBJ2-3|TRBV7-6|.
TGTGCCAGCAGCTTGGCGAGGGAGGGCGCAGATACGCAGTATTTT
CASSLAREGADTQYF
>TRBD2|TRBJ2-1|TRBV19|.
TGTGCCAGTAGTATGTTGTTAAGCGGGAGGGGTGAGAATGAGCAGTTCTTC
CASSMLLSGRGENEQFF
>.|TRBJ2-7|TRBV5-1|.
TGCGCCAGCAGCCGGGACTTCGAAAACTACGAGCAGTACTTC
CASSRDFENYEQYF
>TRBD2|TRBJ2-1|TRBV4-2|.
TGTGCCAGCAGCCAAGACACCCCCCTCGTCGGCGGGAGTGTCACCCAGTTCTTC
CASSQDTPLVGGSVTQFF
>TRBD1|TRBJ2-3|TRBV6-1|few
TGTGCCAGCAGTGAGGACAGGGGTAGCACAGATACGCAGTATTTT
CASSEDRGSTDTQYF
>TRBD2|TRBJ2-1|TRBV29-1|.
TGCAGCGTTGAGCCTGCTAGAGGGAGGGCCAAAGGCAATGAGCAGTTCTTC
CSVEPARGRAKGNEQFF
>TRBD1|TRBJ1-2|TRBV5-6|.
TGTGCCAGCAGCCCGGGACAGGGGGTGAATGGCTACACCTTC
CASSPGQGVNGYTF
>TRBD1|TRBJ1-4|TRBV6-5|.
TGTGCCAGCAGTTTCGGACAGGGGGCAGAAAAACTGTTTTTT
CASSFGQGAEKLFF
>TRBD2|TRBJ2-7|TRBV2|.
TGTGCCAGCAGGGCGGGAGGGCCCAGGTACGAGCAGTACTTC
CASRAGGPRYEQYF
>.|TRBJ2-1|TRBV6-1|.
TGTGCCAGCAGTGAACGCGGCAGCTCCTACAATGAGCAGTTCTTC
CASSERGSSYNEQFF
>.|TRBJ1-3|TRBV18|.
TGTGCCAGCTCACCGGGCTCGACAGCTGGAAACACCATATATTTT
CASSPGSTAGNTIYF
>.|TRBJ2-3|TRBV4-1|.
TGCGCCAGCAGCCAAGACTACCGAACCACAGATACGCAGTATTTT
CASSQDYRTTDTQYF
>.|TRBJ2-1|TRBV27|.
TGTGCCAGCAGTTTAATCCTAGCTGGGGAGCAGTTCTTC
CASSLILAGEQFF
>TRBD2|TRBJ2-7|TRBV5-1|.
TGCGCCAGCAGCTTGGTTACTAGCGGGGCCTACGAGCAGTACTTC
CASSLVTSGAYEQYF
>TRBD1|TRBJ1-2|TRBV19|.
TGTGCCAGTAGTATTCTCGACAGGGATGCCTATGGCTACACCTTC
CASSILDRDAYGYTF
>TRBD1|TRBJ2-1|TRBV5-6|.
TGTGCCAGCAACTTTGACACAGGGGGCTCCTACAATGAGCAGTTCTTC
CASNFDTGGSYNEQFF
>.|TRBJ2-1|TRBV14|once
TGTGCCAGCAGCCAAGTCGGTGGACCCGCGGGTTACAATGATCAGTTCTTC
CASSQVGGPAGYNDQFF
>.|TRBJ2-5|TRBV6-5|.
TGTGCTAAGCCAGAGACCCAGTACTTC
CAKPETQYF
>TRBD1|TRBJ2-4|TRBV27|.
TGTGCCAGCAGCAAAACCCCCGGGACAGGGGGCGGCAAAAACATTCAGTACTTC
CASSKTPGTGGGKNIQYF
>TRBD2|TRBJ2-3|TRBV5-1|once
TGCGCCAGCAGCTTGATACTAGCGGGAGGTACAGATACGCAGTATTTT
CASSLILAGGTDTQYF
>TRBD2|TRBJ2-3|TRBV5-4|.
TGTGCCAGCAGCTTGGAGGGAGGGGTTAGCACAGATACGCAGTATTTT
CASSLEGGVSTDTQYF
>.|TRBJ2-7|TRBV27|.
TGTGCCAGCAGTTTATCGAGTTCGGGACTGAGTGATAGCTCCTACGAGCAGTACTTC
CASSLSSSGLSDSSYEQYF
>TRBD2|TRBJ2-3|TRBV5-6|.
TGTGCCAGCAGCCCCCGGGGGGGGGCTAGCACAGATACGCAGTATTTT
CASSPRGGASTDTQYF
>TRBD1|TRBJ2-3|TRBV6-5|.
TGTGCCAGCAGTTCGGGGCCGGGACAGGGGGCGGGGGCGCAGTATTTT
CASSSGPGQGAGAQYF
>TRBD2|TRBJ2-1|TRBV27|once
TGTGCCAGCAGTATCCCGGGACTAGCGAAATACAATGAGCAGTTCTTC
CASSIPGLAKYNEQFF
>TRBD2|TRBJ2-3|TRBV27|.
TGTGCCAGCAGATCCATCGGGACTAGTGCAGATACGCAGTATTTT
CASRSIGTSADTQYF
>TRBD1|TRBJ2-5|TRBV23-1|.
TGCGCCAGCCCACTCAGTGGGTGTTCCGGGACAGAAGAGACCCAGTACTTC
CASPLSGCSGTEETQYF
>TRBD1|TRBJ1-1|TRBV5-1|.
TGCGCCAGCAGCTTGGGTTCGGGGACAGTGAACACTGAAGCTTTCTTT
CASSLGSGTVNTEAFF
>.|TRBJ2-7|TRBV4-2|.
TGTGCCAGCAGCCAAGAGTTGGGAGACTATACCTACGAGCAGTACTTC
CASSQELGDYTYEQYF
>TRBD1|TRBJ1-5|TRBV28|.
TGTGCCAGCAGGTTGGACAGGGGCAGTCAGCCCCAGCATTTT
CASRLDRGSQPQHF
>TRBD1|TRBJ2-2|TRBV5-6|.
TGTGCCAGCAGCTTAGGGGACAGTAACACCGGGGAGCTGTTTTTT
CASSLGDSNTGELFF
>TRBD2|TRBJ2-3|TRBV2|.
TGTGCCAGCAGCAGGACTAGCGGGAGTCTAAGCACAGATACGCAGTATTTT
CASSRTSGSLSTDTQYF
>TRBD2|TRBJ2-1|TRBV19|.
TGTGCCAGTAGTCCCGGTGGCGGGAGGGCGTTCTTC
CASSPGGGRAFF
>TRBD2|TRBJ2-7|TRBV29-1|.
TGCAGCGTTGATTCGGGAGGGTACGAGCAGTACTTC
CSVDSGGYEQYF
>TRBD1|TRBJ2-5|TRBV7-6|.
TGTGCCAGCAGATCGACAGGGATGTTTAGGGAGACCCAGTACTTC
CASRSTGMFRETQYF